Each of the 13 T cell receptor beta chains below was sequenced from the same sample in a study of beta chain features in type 1 diabetes. Reverse transcription of all isolated RNA meant that expressed TCRB transcripts were sequenced. TCRdb's copy holds only in-frame clones and misses some; the assay was immunoSEQ multiplex PCR. The repertoire holds about 150,000 clones, with around 8% as singletons. The specimen was central memory CD4+ T cells from blood. All receptors come from a man between 18 and 29 years old in good health.

V gene TRBV6-6 combines with J gene TRBJ2-2, with D perhaps matching TRBD1 (6 bases). V gave up 5 bases and J gave up 1 base, with 8 bases separating them. The CDR3 runs 14 residues. Germline V lookup: CDR1 MNHNY, CDR2 SVGAGI (reference sequence). The CDR3 sequence is CASSPDRNTGELFF. The CDR3, as DNA: TGTGCCAGCAGTCCGGACAGGAACACCGGGGAGCTGTTTTTT.

The gene calls are TRBV6-1 and TRBJ2-7; 7 bases align to TRBD1. Unmatched junction bases numbered 5, after V lost 7 bases and J lost 2 bases. Germline CDR1 MNHNS, CDR2 SASEGT. This CDR3 contains 13 residues. DNA of the CDR3: TGTGCCAGCAAAGACAGGGTGACCTACGAGCAGTACTTC. It translates to CASKDRVTYEQYF.

The J gene is TRBJ2-1, the V gene TRBV10-3; 10 bases fit TRBD2. This CDR3 has 20 residues. After removal of 0 bases from V and 6 bases from J, the junction contained 17 bases not matched to a gene. Germline lookup yields CDR1 ENHRY and CDR2 SYGVKD. As DNA, the CDR3 is TGTGCCATCAGTGAGTCGGTCGGGCCCCATCCTAGCGGGAGATTCAATGAGCAGTTCTTC. It translates to CAISESVGPHPSGRFNEQFF.

This clone was counted many times. The CDR3 protein is CASSLAVSRPQHF. In nucleotides, the CDR3 is TGTGCCAGCAGCTTGGCAGTTTCACGGCCCCAGCATTTT. The J gene is TRBJ1-5, the V gene TRBV5-5; unclear D gene. The CDR3 covers 13 residues. Deletions cut 0 bases from V and 9 bases from J, with 10 bases between. Germline lookup yields CDR1 SGHKS and CDR2 YYEKEE (reference sequence).

This clone was seen only a few times. The CDR3 DNA follows: TGTGCCAGCAGTTCACAGGGCGAGAGCCCTATTGGCTACACCTTC. Protein: CASSSQGESPIGYTF. V usage is TRBV6-5 and J usage is TRBJ1-2, with D tentatively TRBD1 (6 bases). V was shortened by 4 bases and J by 7 bases, with 19 bases between the two germline ends. Germline V gives CDR1 MNHEY, CDR2 SVGAGI. CDR3 length equals 15 residues.

The rearrangement uses TRBV29-1 and TRBJ2-5; D possibly corresponds to TRBD1 (6 bases). This CDR3 has 14 amino acids. The germline V gene encodes CDR1 SQVTM and CDR2 ANQGSEA. The germline V and J ends were trimmed by 4 bases and 5 bases, with 17 bases remaining between them. The CDR3, as DNA: TGCAGCGTTGTGGGGCGTGGGGGCCGGGAGACCCAGTACTTC. Protein: CSVVGRGGRETQYF. The full variable domain, completed using reference TRBV29-1 and TRBJ2-5, is SAVISQKPSRDICQRGTSLTIQCQVDSQVTMMFWYRQQPGQSLTLIATANQGSEATYESGFVIDKFPISRPNLTFSTLTVSNMSPEDSSIYLCSVVGRGGRETQYFGPGTRLLVL.

This chain connects TRBV27 to TRBJ2-3; TRBD2 matches at 11 bases. The CDR3 runs to 16 residues. From germline, CDR1 is MNHEY and CDR2 SMNVEV (reference sequence). J lost 5 bases, V lost 7 bases, and 11 bases had no gene match. The CDR3 DNA sequence: TGTGCCAGCATCCTTCTACTAGCGGGGGAGAGAGATACGCAGTATTTT. Its translation is CASILLLAGERDTQYF.

Many counts were recorded for this clone. The rearrangement joins TRBV4-2 to TRBJ2-7, with 9 nucleotides matching TRBD2. This CDR3 spans 15 amino acids. Germline values: CDR1 LGHNA, CDR2 YNFKEQ. V was pared by 3 bases and J by 1 base, with 4 bases of the junction left unmatched. The CDR3 is CASSQTSGDSYEQYF. The CDR3 region has the DNA TGTGCCAGCAGCCAGACTAGCGGAGATTCCTACGAGCAGTACTTC.

This clone showed up just a few times. V usage is TRBV28 and J usage is TRBJ2-1; 13 nucleotides match TRBD2. V lost 11 bases, J lost 9 bases, and 7 bases stayed unmatched. The CDR3 runs 13 residues. The germline CDR1 and CDR2 sequences are MDHEN and SYDVKM. CDR3 region: CAGGLAGAREQFF. As DNA, the CDR3 is TGTGCCGGCGGACTAGCGGGGGCACGTGAGCAGTTCTTC.

This clone was observed a few times. The genes are TRBV14 and TRBJ2-6; 10 bases align to TRBD1. Unmatched junction bases numbered 12, after V lost 5 bases and J lost 2 bases. CDR3 size: 19 residues. CDR1 and CDR2 (germline): SGHDN, FVKESK. The CDR3 reads CASSKRQGALHPGANVLTF. CDR3 bases: TGTGCCAGCAGCAAGAGACAGGGGGCGTTACATCCTGGGGCCAACGTCCTGACTTTC.

This clone was found a few times. DNA for the CDR3: TGTGCCTGGATTCATTCGGCTAGCGGGAGTGGTGAGCAGTTCTTC. Translating it yields CAWIHSASGSGEQFF. The chain joins TRBV30 to TRBJ2-1, with 10 positions matching TRBD2. The length of the CDR3 is 15 residues. CDR1 is GTSNPN, CDR2 SVGIG, per germline (reference sequence). The J segment lost 9 bases and the V segment lost 4 bases, leaving 12 bases of the junction unmatched.

This chain uses TRBV7-9 with TRBJ1-1; weak D call: TRBD1 (6 bases). The germline V and J ends were trimmed by 1 base and 0 bases, with 12 bases remaining between them. Per the germline V gene, CDR1 is SEHNR and CDR2 is FQNEAQ (reference sequence). The CDR3 is 16 amino acids. In DNA form, the CDR3 reads TGTGCCAGCAGCTTAGTCGGTAAGGGGGTGAACACTGAAGCTTTCTTT. Encoded protein: CASSLVGKGVNTEAFF.

The CDR3: CASSEAGVGEAFF. CDR3 coding DNA: TGTGCCAGCAGCGAGGCAGGGGTCGGTGAAGCTTTCTTT. The chain employs TRBV7-2 and TRBJ1-1; D is possibly TRBD1 (6 bases). Trimming removed 5 bases at V and 7 bases at J, with 14 bases between. This CDR3 comprises 13 residues. Germline CDR1 is SGHTA and CDR2 is FQGNSA.